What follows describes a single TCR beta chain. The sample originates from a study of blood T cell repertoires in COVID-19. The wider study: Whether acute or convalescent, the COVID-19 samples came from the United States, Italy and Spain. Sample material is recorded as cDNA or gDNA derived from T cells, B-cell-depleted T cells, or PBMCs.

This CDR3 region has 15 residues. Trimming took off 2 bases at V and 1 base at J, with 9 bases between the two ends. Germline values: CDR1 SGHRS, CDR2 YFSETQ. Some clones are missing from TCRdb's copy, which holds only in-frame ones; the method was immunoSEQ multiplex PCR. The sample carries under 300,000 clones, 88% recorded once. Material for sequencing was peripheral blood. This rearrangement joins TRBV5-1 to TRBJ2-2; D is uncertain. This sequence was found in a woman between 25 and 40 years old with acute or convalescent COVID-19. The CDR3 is CASSLHFGNTGELFF. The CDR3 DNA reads TGCGCCAGCAGCTTACATTTTGGGAACACCGGGGAGCTGTTTTTT. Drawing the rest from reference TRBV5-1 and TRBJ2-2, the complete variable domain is KAGVTQTPRYLIKTRGQQVTLSCSPISGHRSVSWYQQTPGQGLQFLFEYFSETQRNKGNFPGRFSGRQFSNSRSEMNVSTLELGDSALYLCASSLHFGNTGELFFGEGSRLTVL.